One sample yielded the 23 T cell receptor beta chains listed below, sequenced in a study of cytomegalovirus exposure and HLA in healthy donors. Both 60 Vbeta primers and 13 Jbeta primers went into the PCR. Sequencing used immunoSEQ multiplex PCR; TCRdb keeps in-frame clones, though not all of them. Among more than 110,000 clones listed, approximately 70% were seen once. Sequenced sample: PBMCs. The source of these receptors is a woman aged 30 to 39 in good health and CMV-seronegative.

This chain links TRBV10-3 with TRBJ2-3, with TRBD1 identical over 9 bases. The CDR3 loop spans 14 amino acids. V was pared by 8 bases and J by 0 bases, with 3 bases of the junction left unmatched. Germline V lookup: CDR1 ENHRY, CDR2 SYGVKD. The CDR3 here is CAIQQGASTDTQYF. In DNA, the CDR3 is TGTGCCATCCAACAGGGGGCTAGCACAGATACGCAGTATTTT.

The rearrangement uses TRBV5-8 and TRBJ2-7, with a tentative D call TRBD1 (7 bases). Per the germline V gene, CDR1 is SGHTS and CDR2 is YDEGEE. With 4 bases removed from V and 8 bases from J, the gap between germline ends came to 19 bases. The CDR3 sequence is 14 residues long. Here the CDR3 DNA reads TGTGCCAGCAGCCCTCGCCGGGGGACAGTCAAGCAGTACGTC. This codes for CASSPRRGTVKQYV.

This sequence joins TRBV7-9 and TRBJ2-5; 13 nucleotides line up with TRBD2. Germline trimming cut 5 bases from V and 2 bases from J; bases unmatched to any gene: 5. Germline-derived CDR1 and CDR2 are SEHNR and FQNEAQ (reference sequence). There are 16 residues in the CDR3. CDR3 protein: CASSQRLAGGQETQYF. The DNA of the CDR3 is TGTGCCAGCAGCCAACGACTAGCGGGGGGACAAGAGACCCAGTACTTC.

The gene calls are TRBV28 and TRBJ1-1; possibly TRBD1 for D (6 bases). The V end lost 4 bases, the J end lost 2 bases, and 17 bases lay between the germline ends. From germline, CDR1 is MDHEN and CDR2 SYDVKM. This CDR3 spans 16 amino acids. As DNA, the CDR3 is TGTGCCAGCAGTTCGGCCCAGGGCAGGGGAAACACTGAAGCTTTCTTT. As protein: CASSSAQGRGNTEAFF.

The J gene is TRBJ1-5, the V gene TRBV19, with D unresolved. Trimming cost V 2 bases and J 6 bases, with 8 bases left between them. This CDR3 is built from 13 residues. Per germline, CDR1 LNHDA and CDR2 SQIVND (reference sequence). The CDR3 reads CASSILLAQPQHF. DNA of the CDR3: TGTGCCAGTAGTATATTGTTGGCTCAGCCCCAGCATTTT. Together with reference TRBV19 and TRBJ1-5, the CDR3 gives the full variable domain: DGGITQSPKYLFRKEGQNVTLSCEQNLNHDAMYWYRQDPGQGLRLIYYSQIVNDFQKGDIAEGYSVSREKKESFPLTVTSAQKNPTAFYLCASSILLAQPQHFGDGTRLSIL.

A word on this clone: The junction does not match germline at one end; this may be a read error. The chain couples TRBV28 to TRBJ2-5, with a possible D match to TRBD2 (6 bases). CDR3 length equals 13 residues. Germline-derived CDR1 and CDR2 are MDHEN and SYDVKM. The CDR3 protein is CASYGVNREIQYF. DNA of the CDR3: TGTGCCAGTTATGGCGTAAATCGGGAGATCCAGTACTTC.

The rearrangement joins TRBV27 to TRBJ2-1; tentative D call: TRBD2 (5 bases). The CDR3 consists of 14 residues. The V gene lost 2 bases and the J gene lost 6 bases, with 11 bases spanning the gap. The germline V gene has CDR1 MNHEY and CDR2 SMNVEV (reference sequence). The CDR3 here is CASSLGPGINEQFF. The DNA for the CDR3 is TGTGCCAGCAGTTTAGGGCCGGGGATCAATGAGCAGTTCTTC.

The rearrangement joins TRBV5-1 to TRBJ2-2; 8 nucleotides align to TRBD1. The CDR3 sequence is 15 residues long. V lost 4 bases, J lost 9 bases, and 11 bases stayed unmatched. In germline, CDR1 is SGHRS, CDR2 YFSETQ. CDR3 bases: TGCGCCAGCAGCCGTACAGGGCAGGGGGCTTGGGAGCTGTTTTTT. Translated, it gives CASSRTGQGAWELFF.

CDR3 loop: CASTPGLAGGSDTQYF. Written as DNA, the CDR3 is TGTGCCAGCACCCCGGGACTAGCCGGGGGGTCAGATACGCAGTATTTT. The chain joins TRBV7-2 to TRBJ2-3, with 9 nucleotides matching TRBD2. Trimming at V came to 7 bases and at J to 4 bases, leaving 12 bases not matched to a gene. Germline loops: CDR1 SGHTA, CDR2 FQGNSA. This CDR3 has 16 amino acids.

This rearrangement joins TRBV5-1 to TRBJ2-5, with a tentative D call TRBD2 (5 bases). Germline V gene data show CDR1 as SGHRS and CDR2 as YFSETQ. The CDR3 length is 15 residues. Trimming stripped 0 bases from V and 4 bases from J, with 13 bases between. The DNA of the CDR3 is TGCGCCAGCAGCTTGGATGGGAGATGGGGAGAGACCCAGTACTTC. Protein sequence: CASSLDGRWGETQYF.

This clone was counted only a few times. The chain joins TRBV28 to TRBJ2-5; maybe TRBD2 (6 bases). The CDR3 covers 16 residues. From germline, CDR1 is MDHEN and CDR2 SYDVKM. Trimming left V 4 bases short and J 5 bases short, with 20 bases between. CDR3 nucleotides: TGTGCCAGCAGTTCCCCCGGGGGTCTAGGGAGGGAGACCCAGTACTTC. Translated, it gives CASSSPGGLGRETQYF.

This clone was counted only a few times. The rearrangement joins TRBV5-1 to TRBJ2-2; a weak D match, TRBD1 (5 bases). Looked up from germline, CDR1 is SGHRS and CDR2 is YFSETQ. The V end lost 3 bases, the J end lost 4 bases, and 10 bases lay between the germline ends. The CDR3 consists of 14 residues. CDR3 sequence reads: CASSWGQSTGELFF. CDR3 nucleotide sequence: TGCGCCAGCAGCTGGGGCCAGTCCACCGGGGAGCTGTTTTTT.

This rearrangement joins TRBV4-2 to TRBJ2-3; 13 nucleotides align to TRBD2. V lost 4 bases, J lost 10 bases, and 17 bases stayed unmatched. The CDR3 loop spans 18 amino acids. The germline CDR1 and CDR2 sequences are LGHNA and YNFKEQ. The CDR3 nucleotides read TGTGCCAGCAGCCGCGCAGGATCGACTAGCGGGGGGCCTGTCCCGCAGTATTTT. This sequence encodes CASSRAGSTSGGPVPQYF.

The rearrangement links TRBV7-9 to TRBJ1-1; TRBD1 matches at 8 bases. This CDR3 comprises 13 residues. Germline V gene data show CDR1 as SEHNR and CDR2 as FQNEAQ (reference sequence). The V and J ends lost 5 bases and 5 bases, in that order; junction bases with no gene match: 4. This CDR3 reads CASSQQGETEAFF. The DNA for the CDR3 is TGTGCCAGCAGCCAACAGGGGGAAACTGAAGCTTTCTTT.

V is TRBV28 and J is TRBJ2-1, with 7 bases that match TRBD1. The CDR3 length is 12 residues. From germline, CDR1 is MDHEN and CDR2 SYDVKM. V shed 6 bases, J shed 10 bases, and the junction held 6 bases outside the gene matches. In DNA form, the CDR3 reads TGTGCCAGCAGCTACAGGGGTTGGGAGCAGTTCTTC. Encoded protein: CASSYRGWEQFF. Drawing the rest from reference TRBV28 and TRBJ2-1, the complete variable domain is DVKVTQSSRYLVKRTGEKVFLECVQDMDHENMFWYRQDPGLGLRLIYFSYDVKMKEKGDIPEGYSVSREKKERFSLILESASTNQTSMYLCASSYRGWEQFFGPGTRLTVL.

The genes are TRBV7-2 and TRBJ2-3; no clear D. Germline V CDR1 and CDR2: SGHTA, FQGNSA. Trimming took off 7 bases at V and 0 bases at J, with 14 bases between the two ends. This CDR3 comprises 15 residues. CDR3 in DNA: TGTGCCAGCAACTCTCTGGGCCCTAGCACAGATACGCAGTATTTT. Its translation is CASNSLGPSTDTQYF.

The rearrangement links TRBV30 to TRBJ1-5; the match to TRBD1 covers 7 bases. This CDR3 has 15 amino acids. Germline V gene lookup returns CDR1 GTSNPN and CDR2 SVGIG (reference sequence). J lost 3 bases, V lost 3 bases, and 8 bases had no gene match. CDR3 DNA sequence: TGTGCCTGGAGGAATCCAGGGGGTAACAATCAGCCCCAGCATTTT. The encoded protein is CAWRNPGGNNQPQHF.

As regards this clone: Relative to the germline gene, one junction end is altered; a read error may explain this. The chain links TRBV7-9 to TRBJ2-5; tentative D call: TRBD2 (5 bases). Per the germline V gene, CDR1 is SEHNR and CDR2 is FQNEAQ (reference sequence). This CDR3 is 13 amino acids long. The CDR3, as DNA: TGTTCCAGCAGCCCCGGGCCCGGGAAGACCCAGTACTTC. Protein: CSSSPGPGKTQYF.

The genes are TRBV2 and TRBJ2-1; 12 bases fit TRBD1. The germline V gene has CDR1 SNHLY and CDR2 FYNNEI. The CDR3 is made up of 17 amino acids. With 7 bases clipped from V and 7 bases from J, the junction kept 14 bases outside the gene matches. CDR3 sequence: CASKEETGQGAWNEQFF. CDR3 sequence (DNA): TGTGCCAGCAAGGAGGAAACGGGACAGGGGGCTTGGAATGAGCAGTTCTTC.

This clone was observed a few times. The chain combines TRBV2 with TRBJ1-1, with D perhaps matching TRBD1 (6 bases). Germline lookup yields CDR1 SNHLY and CDR2 FYNNEI. Between the trimmed V and J ends, which lost 6 bases and 1 base, there was a span of 9 bases. This CDR3 is built from 13 residues. The DNA of the CDR3 is TGTGCCAGCAGGGTACAGGGGAACACTGAAGCTTTCTTT. The encoded protein is CASRVQGNTEAFF.

This chain joins TRBV28 and TRBJ2-7; 9 nucleotides line up with TRBD2. CDR3 length: 14 amino acids. Germline V gives CDR1 MDHEN, CDR2 SYDVKM. The ends lost 10 bases at V and 3 bases at J; junction bases unmatched: 10. In DNA form, the CDR3 reads TGTGCCACTTGGGGCGGGAGGGCCGGCTACGAGCAGTACTTC. Translated: CATWGGRAGYEQYF.

There are a few counts of this clone. The gene calls are TRBV5-1 and TRBJ1-2; D gene ambiguous. V was clipped by 0 bases and J by 7 bases, with 7 bases between them. CDR1 is SGHRS and CDR2 is YFSETQ in the germline V gene. The CDR3 is made up of 12 amino acids. In nucleotides, the CDR3 is TGCGCCAGCAGCTTGGATGCGAGTGGCTACACCTTC. Residues: CASSLDASGYTF.

This clone was recorded once. V and J are TRBV19 and TRBJ1-1; D is ambiguous. The CDR3 spans 15 residues. V was clipped by 7 bases and J by 0 bases, with 15 bases between them. The germline V gene has CDR1 LNHDA and CDR2 SQIVND (reference sequence). This chain's CDR3 is CASTARAAMNTEAFF. For the CDR3, the DNA is TGTGCCAGTACGGCGAGGGCGGCAATGAACACTGAAGCTTTCTTT. The variable domain in full, with the rest retrieved from reference TRBV19 and TRBJ1-1, is DGGITQSPKYLFRKEGQNVTLSCEQNLNHDAMYWYRQDPGQGLRLIYYSQIVNDFQKGDIAEGYSVSREKKESFPLTVTSAQKNPTAFYLCASTARAAMNTEAFFGQGTRLTVV.